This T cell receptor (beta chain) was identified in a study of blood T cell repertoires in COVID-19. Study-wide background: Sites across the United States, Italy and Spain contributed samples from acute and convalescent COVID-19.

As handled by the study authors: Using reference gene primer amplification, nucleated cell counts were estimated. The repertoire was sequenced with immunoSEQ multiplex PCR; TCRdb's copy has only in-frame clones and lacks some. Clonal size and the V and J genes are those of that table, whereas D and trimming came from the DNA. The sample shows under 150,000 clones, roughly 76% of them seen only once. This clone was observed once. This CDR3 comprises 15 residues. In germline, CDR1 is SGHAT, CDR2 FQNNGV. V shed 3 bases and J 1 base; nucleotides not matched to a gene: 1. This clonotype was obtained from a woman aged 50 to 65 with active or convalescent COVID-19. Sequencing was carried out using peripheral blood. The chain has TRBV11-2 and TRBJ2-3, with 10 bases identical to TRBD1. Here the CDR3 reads CASSFDRGRTDTQYF. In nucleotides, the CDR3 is TGTGCCAGCAGCTTCGACAGGGGGCGCACAGATACGCAGTATTTT.